This T cell receptor beta chain was profiled in a study of cytomegalovirus exposure and HLA in healthy donors (dated by TCRdb to about 2017). In the study overall: According to an earlier analysis of 550 to 700 of the donors, about 190 million T cells yielded 90 million to 130 million unique TCR beta sequences and more than 250 Gb of sequence data. Both class I and class II loci were covered by HLA typing, at four-digit resolution. The number of donors typed differed by locus, with about 629-630 for A, B, C, DRB1 and DQB1, around 500 for DQA1, 600 to 610 for DPA1, and some 450 for DPB1. In a later analysis, previously published TCR beta repertoires from more than 500 donors were re-analyzed and high-resolution HLA genotyping was added so that TCR occurrence patterns could be studied. To decide whether each TCR beta V gene segment behaved as functional or pseudogenic, an earlier analysis of some 600 of the donors relied on high-throughput TCR beta sequencing. Donor age, sex, ethnicity and CMV serostatus were compiled alongside the repertoire data. Approximately 300 gigabases of sequencing data and tens of millions of unique TCR sequences made up an early release that covered under 750 HLA-typed donors. Four to six DR-DQ haplotypes were handled as single units for association and clustering, since linkage in the cohort was strong. A later genetic analysis used genome-wide SNP genotypes for 398 of the 666 donors, treating that subset as a discovery cohort. Of the roughly 400 genotyped donors, approximately 80% were placed in the genetic ancestry cluster associated with self-reported Caucasian donors. The later analysis used no new phenotypic data to find candidate immune exposures, relying instead on TCR beta sequences and their occurrence across donors. The study profiled the T cell repertoires of 550 to 700 subjects by immunosequencing and related them to cytomegalovirus serostatus. Across 300 to 400 genotyped donors of the cohort, an average of about 200,000 unique TCR beta nucleotide sequences per donor were sequenced, and roughly 18% of those sequences were non-productive. Every repertoire in the discovery cohort had been generated on one and the same sequencing platform. The study aimed to test whether cataloging public T cell receptors could reveal signatures of past pathogen exposure. The study combined high-throughput TCR immunosequencing, statistical association of individual TCRs with disease status, and machine learning to predict cytomegalovirus infection status. Along with the roughly 670-subject first cohort, a separate validation cohort of over a hundred different subjects was used. Study-level results and caveats: For the cohort, immune exposure information was limited to CMV serostatus. Most CMV-associated TCR beta chains appeared to be HLA-restricted in a later analysis, and the HLA associations seemed to be driven largely by CMV exposure. This cohort had only TCR beta chains sequenced, and the lack of alpha or paired-chain data limited which features could be detected. The sequencing pipeline was judged likely to have produced a cluster of highly shared sequence variants as a technical artifact. The classifier was reported to diagnose cytomegalovirus status with high specificity and sensitivity in both the original and validation cohorts. According to a later genetic analysis, donors in an Asian-associated ancestry cluster had fewer N-insertions in productive TCRs than the approximately 710-donor mean. The authors suggested that the approach could potentially be extended to other disease states and immunological phenotypes. A later analysis reported that several top co-occurrence clusters appeared linked to parvovirus B19, influenza, CMV and Epstein-Barr virus. In a later analysis, HLA-associated TCR beta chains showed more clonal expansion and lower generation probabilities than non-associated chains that were equally common. A few of the identified cytomegalovirus-associated TCR beta chains were confirmed in vitro to be specific for cytomegalovirus antigens. Seventeen rarely observed V segments, including chromosome 9 orphons, were excluded from the earlier analysis of approximately 500 of the donors because counts were too low. At a false discovery rate of 0.05, a later analysis linked 16,951 TCR beta sequences to specific HLA alleles. In a later analysis, TCR association rates were found to vary across HLA loci, with the most associated TCRs seen for DRB1 alleles and the fewest for HLA-C alleles. Because HLA typing was missing for some donors at each locus, association tests included only the typed subset. V-gene and J-gene trimming of TCR beta chains was associated with a missense DCLRE1C variant in a later genetic analysis, and the association was replicated in an independent cohort. A further reported finding was that TCR beta sequences accurately predicted the HLA-A and HLA-B alleles for most subjects in the first cohort. Correlated functional status among segregating V segments might reflect linkage disequilibrium, but an unknown experimental factor could not be ruled out. Some IMGT-functional V segments, including TRBV6-2 and TRBV6-3, could not be distinguished by the 87-base-pair reads and were therefore excluded. While some public TCRs were present in many individuals, most TCR sequences turned up only very rarely across donors. The study gave a list of roughly 150 TCR beta chains associated with cytomegalovirus. In an earlier analysis of approximately 590 of the donors, most TCR beta V segments were observed in productive rearrangements about 87% or about 30% of the time, broadly matching IMGT annotations. Sequencing depth was assumed to be roughly uniform across donors in the presence/absence analyses, though that assumption may not hold. Strong co-occurrence of HLA alleles, especially DR and DQ, made assigning TCR associations to individual alleles difficult.

Here V drops 0 bases and J drops 5 bases, and the junction holds 9 bases not matched to any gene. The CDR3 has 17 amino acids, counting the end cysteine and phenylalanine. Only the CDR3 DNA stays, 51 bases, in frame from base 1. From a lookup of the germline V gene, CDR1 and CDR2 are SGHDN and FVKESK. Library generation was performed with the immunoSEQ multiplex PCR assay. For the multiplex PCR, a mixture combining 60 forward primers for TCR Vbeta segments and 13 reverse primers for TCR Jbeta segments was used. The CDR3 region of rearranged TCR beta genes was amplified from genomic DNA with a multiplex PCR assay. Amplified TCR beta libraries were sequenced as 87-base-pair reads on the Illumina HiSeq System. Per the authors' processing: Across the 670 or so repertoires, a later analysis counted some 81 million unique TCR beta chains, roughly 11 million of which were shared by at least two donors. To remove PCR and sequencing errors, raw reads were error-corrected and collapsed into unique sequences using a nearest-neighbor algorithm that merged closely related sequences. V, D and J gene segments were assigned by aligning CDR3 sequences to IMGT reference sequences. Each retained sequence needed at least a six-nucleotide match to both a V gene segment and a J gene segment. Rearrangements were classified as productive when the CDR3 lacked stop codons and remained in frame with V and J, and all other rearrangements were classified as non-productive. CDR3 was defined according to IMGT convention as the region running from the second conserved V-encoded cysteine to the conserved J-encoded phenylalanine. In an earlier analysis of 550 to 650 of the donors, sequences lacking an unambiguous match to a single V gene segment were excluded. In an earlier analysis of some 590 of the donors, a V segment was called functional when productive rearrangements were above 56.7%, and segregating when the standard deviation between donors exceeded 5%. To diagnose cytomegalovirus status from the catalog of TCR beta chain sequences, a statistical classification framework was built. In a later analysis, TCR nucleotide sequences were compared against IMGT/GENE-DB human TR gene sequences so that V and J genes could be assigned. Using the TCRdist pipeline, a later analysis assigned CDR3 sequences along with most-parsimonious VDJ recombination scenarios. In a later analysis, each TCR beta chain was defined by its CDR3 amino acid sequence together with its V-gene family, and reads without a unique V-gene family were excluded. A later analysis removed 500 to 600 highly shared, low-generation-probability nucleotide sequences to deal with suspected cross-contamination and a sequencing artifact. In a later analysis, a clonal expansion index for each public chain was calculated from normalized within-repertoire ranks of inferred template counts. Generation probabilities in a later analysis came from a VDJ recombination model fitted to out-of-frame rearrangements, and those results were checked against IGoR. In a later analysis, TCR-TCR, TCR-HLA and TCR-CMV co-occurrence was scored with hypergeometric tests, and a repertoire-size bias correction was applied to TCR pairs. In a later analysis, false discovery rates were estimated by permuting HLA or CMV assignments 20 times. In a later analysis, co-occurring TCRs were grouped using DBSCAN, with TCRdist sequence similarity added in when clustering inside HLA-allele-positive subsets. Repertoires with fewer than 30,000 or more than 120,000 public chains were left out of co-occurrence clustering, as were four to six repertoires with anomalous nucleotide sharing. Imported from immuneACCESS, the table was reduced by TCRdb to in-frame sequences with V and J called. These copies leave out some clones; in studies compared against another copy, an unresolved V gene accounts for under half, and the cause of the remainder is not known. V and J calls and clone size are given by that table; D and trimming were obtained from the DNA. In all, the sample holds about 130,000 clones, and roughly 71% of those were seen once. The ten largest clones add up to about 4% of the sample.

A note on this clone: Its antigen is currently not known. The input lacks base qualities; no much larger clone sits a single base away.

In total, about 650 healthy bone marrow donors made up the cohort. At the time of sampling, every cohort member was nominally healthy, though immune exposures that went unrecorded were likely present. The donor was CMV seropositive and belonged to the group of 250 to 300 seropositive cohort members. A peripheral blood sample was collected from each donor, and TCR beta sequencing was performed on peripheral blood mononuclear cells. The Qiagen DNeasy Blood Extraction Kit was used to extract genomic DNA from the blood cell samples. The sequence is built from TRBV14 and TRBJ2-5, with TRBD1 matching 10 junction bases. Sample: PBMCs. The origin of this receptor is a woman between 45 and 65 years old in good health and CMV-seropositive. The nucleotide sequence reads TGTGCCAGCAGCCAAGATATCGGGACAGGGGCTGTGGAGACCCAGTACTTC. Its protein is CASSQDIGTGAVETQYF. With the portions outside the CDR3 filled from the reference TRBV14 and TRBJ2-5 genes, the complete variable region becomes EAGVTQFPSHSVIEKGQTVTLRCDPISGHDNLYWYRRVMGKEIKFLLHFVKESKQDESGMPNNRFLAERTGGTYSTLKVQPAELEDSGVYFCASSQDIGTGAVETQYFGPGTRLLVL.